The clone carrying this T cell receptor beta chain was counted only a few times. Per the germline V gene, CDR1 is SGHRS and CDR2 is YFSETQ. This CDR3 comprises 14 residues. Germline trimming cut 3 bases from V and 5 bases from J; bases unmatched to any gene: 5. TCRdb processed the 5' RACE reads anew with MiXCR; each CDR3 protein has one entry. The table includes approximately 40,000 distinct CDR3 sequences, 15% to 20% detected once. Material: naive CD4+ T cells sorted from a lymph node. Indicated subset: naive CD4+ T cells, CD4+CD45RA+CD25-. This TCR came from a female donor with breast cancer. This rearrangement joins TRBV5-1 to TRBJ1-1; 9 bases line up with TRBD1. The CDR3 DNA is TGCGCCAGCAGCTCGGGACAGGGCGCGACTGAAGCTTTCTTT. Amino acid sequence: CASSSGQGATEAFF.